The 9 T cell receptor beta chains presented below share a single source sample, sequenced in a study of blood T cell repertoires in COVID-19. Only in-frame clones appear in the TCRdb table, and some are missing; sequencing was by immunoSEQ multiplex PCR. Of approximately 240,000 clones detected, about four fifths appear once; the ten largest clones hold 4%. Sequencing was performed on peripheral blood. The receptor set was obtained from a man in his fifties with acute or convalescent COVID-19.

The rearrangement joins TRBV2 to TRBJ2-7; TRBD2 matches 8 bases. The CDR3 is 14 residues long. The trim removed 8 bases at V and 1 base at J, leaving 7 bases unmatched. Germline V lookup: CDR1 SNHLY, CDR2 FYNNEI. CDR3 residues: CASLRVAGSYEQYF. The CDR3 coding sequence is TGTGCCAGCCTGAGGGTAGCGGGATCCTACGAGCAGTACTTC.

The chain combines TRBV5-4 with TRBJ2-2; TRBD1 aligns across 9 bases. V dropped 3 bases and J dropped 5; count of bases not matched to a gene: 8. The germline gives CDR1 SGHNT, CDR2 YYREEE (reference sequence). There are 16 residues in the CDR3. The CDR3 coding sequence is TGTGCCAGCAGCTCCTCCGGGACAGGGAAGACCGGGGAGCTGTTTTTT. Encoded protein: CASSSSGTGKTGELFF.

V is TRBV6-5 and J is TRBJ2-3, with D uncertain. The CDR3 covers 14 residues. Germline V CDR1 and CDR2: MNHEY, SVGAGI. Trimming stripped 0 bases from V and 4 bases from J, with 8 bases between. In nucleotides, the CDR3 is TGTGCCAGCAGTTACTCGCGAGTGTCAGATACGCAGTATTTT. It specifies CASSYSRVSDTQYF.

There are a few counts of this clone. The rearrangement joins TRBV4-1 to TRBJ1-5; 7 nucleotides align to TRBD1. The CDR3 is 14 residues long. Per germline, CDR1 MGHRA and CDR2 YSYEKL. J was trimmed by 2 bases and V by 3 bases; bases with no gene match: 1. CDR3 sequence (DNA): TGCGCCAGCAGCCATGGACAGGGCAATCAGCCCCAGCATTTT. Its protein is CASSHGQGNQPQHF.

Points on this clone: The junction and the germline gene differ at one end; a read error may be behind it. The CDR3 region has the DNA TGTGCTAGCAGCGGAAACCTAGCGGGAGGGAGCGGGGAGCTGTTTTTT. This gives the protein CASSGNLAGGSGELFF. The chain employs TRBV7-7 and TRBJ2-2; 12 bases line up with TRBD2. CDR3 length equals 16 residues. Germline lookup yields CDR1 SSHAT and CDR2 FNYEAQ (reference sequence).

CDR3 amino acids: CASSLAGSNQPQHF. The CDR3 DNA reads TGTGCCAGCAGCTTGGCCGGTAGCAATCAGCCCCAGCATTTT. The J gene is TRBJ1-5, the V gene TRBV5-6; no clear D gene. The V gene's germline CDR1 is SGHDT and CDR2 YYEEEE. The CDR3 totals 14 residues. V lost 0 bases, J lost 0 bases, and 4 bases lay in between.

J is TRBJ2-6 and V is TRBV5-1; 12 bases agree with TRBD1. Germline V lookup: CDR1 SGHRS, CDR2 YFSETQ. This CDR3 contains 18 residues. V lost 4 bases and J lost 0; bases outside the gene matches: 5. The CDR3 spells CASSRGQGAFSGANVLTF. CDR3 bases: TGCGCCAGCAGCAGGGGACAGGGGGCCTTCTCTGGGGCCAACGTCCTGACTTTC.

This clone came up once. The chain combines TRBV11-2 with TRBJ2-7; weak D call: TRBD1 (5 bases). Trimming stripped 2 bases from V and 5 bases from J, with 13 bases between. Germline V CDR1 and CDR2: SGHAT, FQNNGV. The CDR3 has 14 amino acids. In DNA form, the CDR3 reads TGTGCCAGCAGCTTATCGGCAGGGTATCACGAGCAGTACTTC. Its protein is CASSLSAGYHEQYF.

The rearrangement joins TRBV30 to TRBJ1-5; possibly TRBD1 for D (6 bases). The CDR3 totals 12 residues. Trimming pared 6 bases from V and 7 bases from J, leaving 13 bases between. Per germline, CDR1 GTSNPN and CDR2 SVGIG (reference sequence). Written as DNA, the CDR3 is TGTGCCTGCGCTGCAGGGGAGCAGCCCCAGCATTTT. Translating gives CACAAGEQPQHF.